Below, one T cell receptor beta chain is given with its context. The data originate from a study of identical twins. Template switching added a universal primer site, and cDNA bore unique molecular identifiers. Each CDR3 protein gets one entry after TCRdb re-called the 5' RACE reads with MiXCR. The profile covers about 720,000 distinct CDR3 sequences, with more than 6.5% appearing a single time and 0.85% to 1% taken by the ten largest. The same sample was also studied in work on yellow fever vaccine responses in identical twins.

The sample comprised PBMCs. The TCR sequence derives from a young woman in good health.

The CDR3 sequence is CASSEGVRVVATEQYF. CDR3 coding DNA: TGTGCCAGCAGTGAAGGCGTAAGGGTAGTGGCCACCGAGCAGTACTTC. The chain uses TRBV6-1 and TRBJ2-7; no clear D gene. The germline V gene encodes CDR1 MNHNS and CDR2 SASEGT. V gave up 1 base and J gave up 6 bases, with 19 bases separating them. The CDR3 consists of 16 residues.